These 29 T cell receptor beta chains originate from one sample sequenced in a study of regulatory T cells in long-lasting Graves disease. Time point here: newly diagnosed GD, antithyroid drugs for less than 3 months. PBMCs provided the RNA from which the TCR library was made. Arm-PCR of CDR3 regions with iRepertoire HTBI primers generated TCR beta libraries. In TCRdb, the multiplex PCR reads were re-called with MiXCR into one record per CDR3 protein. The repertoire holds roughly 500,000 distinct CDR3 sequences, with approximately 13% as singletons. These same records also appear under a second study, on T cells in Graves' hyperthyroidism and ophthalmopathy.

Sequencing was performed on peripheral blood mononuclear cells (PBMCs), taken at new diagnosis, from a patient treated with antithyroid drugs. These receptors all come from a man aged 25-45 years with Graves disease.

The gene calls are TRBV19 and TRBJ2-1; D perhaps matches TRBD2 (6 bases). Germline V gene lookup returns CDR1 LNHDA and CDR2 SQIVND (reference sequence). The CDR3 totals 16 residues. V dropped 1 base and J dropped 7 bases, with 17 bases sitting between them. The CDR3 sequence is CASSIVGGGLVNEQFF. The DNA for the CDR3 is TGTGCCAGTAGTATAGTCGGGGGAGGACTGGTAAATGAGCAGTTCTTC. The full variable domain, its missing parts supplied by reference TRBV19 and TRBJ2-1, is DGGITQSPKYLFRKEGQNVTLSCEQNLNHDAMYWYRQDPGQGLRLIYYSQIVNDFQKGDIAEGYSVSREKKESFPLTVTSAQKNPTAFYLCASSIVGGGLVNEQFFGPGTRLTVL.

There are many counts of this clonotype. This rearrangement joins TRBV5-6 to TRBJ1-2; D remains unclear. The V and J ends lost 5 bases and 0 bases respectively, with 11 bases between them. Germline CDR1 and CDR2: SGHDT and YYEEEE. The length of the CDR3 is 14 residues. The CDR3, as DNA: TGTGCCAGCAGTTTAGGTGGGACTAACTATGGCTACACCTTC. Its protein is CASSLGGTNYGYTF.

This clonotype was seen only a few times. This rearrangement joins TRBV6-2 or TRBV6-3 to TRBJ1-3; no definite D call. Germline CDR1 MNHEY, CDR2 SVGEGT. CDR3 size: 15 residues. Trimming stripped 5 bases from V and 0 bases from J, with 11 bases between. The CDR3 DNA follows: TGTGCCAGCAGTGAAGTACGGCTCTCTGGAAACACCATATATTTT. Translation gives CASSEVRLSGNTIYF.

This clonotype was observed many times. This chain links TRBV12-3 or TRBV12-4 with TRBJ2-1; TRBD1 might be the D (6 bases). The length of the CDR3 is 13 residues. The V end was cut by 4 bases, the J end by 7 bases, with 11 bases between. Here the CDR3 reads CASSSSGANEQFF. CDR3 nucleotides: TGTGCCAGCAGTTCATCAGGGGCAAATGAGCAGTTCTTC.

The J gene is TRBJ2-1, the V gene TRBV15, with D unclear. The J call may be wrong; the DNA end is better matched by TRBJ2-5. Germline loops: CDR1 LNHNV, CDR2 YYDKDF (reference sequence). The CDR3 is 15 residues long. The CDR3 bases are TGTGCCACCAGCAGAGACGCCGGAATAGAAGGGACCCAGTACTTC. This translates into CATSRDAGIEGTQYF.

The chain links TRBV25-1 to TRBJ1-1; weak D call: TRBD1 (5 bases). Trimming removed 8 bases from V and 3 bases from J, with 13 bases in between. The length of the CDR3 is 13 residues. Germline assignment: CDR1 MGHDK and CDR2 SYGVNS. CDR3 DNA sequence: TGTGCCAGCCACCACGGGGCACACACTGAAGCTTTCTTT. It codes for CASHHGAHTEAFF.

This clonotype was observed a few times. The chain links TRBV20-1 to TRBJ2-7; 10 nucleotides align to TRBD2. Germline CDR1 and CDR2: DFQATT and SNEGSKA (reference sequence). This CDR3 comprises 17 residues. V lost 1 base to trimming and J lost 7 bases; unmatched junction nucleotides: 16. CDR3 in DNA: TGCAGTGCTAGAGCTAGCCTCCTAGCGGGAGCCCTGGGGGAGCAGTACTTC. Its translation is CSARASLLAGALGEQYF.

In this sample, this clonotype turned up many times. The genes are TRBV15 and TRBJ1-5; 8 bases map to TRBD1. The length of the CDR3 is 16 residues. Losses at the gene ends were 1 base for V and 0 bases for J; bases not matched to a gene: 2. Germline assignment: CDR1 LNHNV and CDR2 YYDKDF (reference sequence). The CDR3 coding sequence is TGTGCCACCAGCAGAGGGACAGGGAATAGCAATCAGCCCCAGCATTTT. This codes for CATSRGTGNSNQPQHF. The full variable domain, with the rest looked up from reference TRBV15 and TRBJ1-5, is DAMVIQNPRYQVTQFGKPVTLSCSQTLNHNVMYWYQQKSSQAPKLLFHYYDKDFNNEADTPDNFQSRRPNTSFCFLDIRSPGLGDTAMYLCATSRGTGNSNQPQHFGDGTRLSIL.

This clonotype was seen many times. This chain links TRBV12-5 with TRBJ2-5, with TRBD1 matching 9 bases. With 4 bases clipped from V and 5 bases from J, the junction kept 11 bases outside the gene matches. Germline V gene data show CDR1 as LGHNT and CDR2 as FRNRAP. This CDR3 has 16 amino acids. The CDR3 nucleotides are TGTGCTAGTGGTTCCGTATGGACAGGGGAATTGGAGACCCAGTACTTC. It yields the protein CASGSVWTGELETQYF. Full variable domain (outside the CDR3, taken from reference TRBV12-5 and TRBJ2-5): DARVTQTPRHKVTEMGQEVTMRCQPILGHNTVFWYRQTMMQGLELLAYFRNRAPLDDSGMPKDRFSAEMPDATLATLKIQPSEPRDSAVYFCASGSVWTGELETQYFGPGTRLLVL.

The table lists this clonotype with a few counts. The gene calls are TRBV2 and TRBJ2-1; no clear D. Trimming stripped 0 bases from V and 0 bases from J, with 9 bases between. The germline V gene has CDR1 SNHLY and CDR2 FYNNEI. CDR3 length: 16 amino acids. The CDR3 spells CASSEAASSSYNEQFF. The CDR3 region has the DNA TGTGCCAGCAGTGAAGCGGCCTCCAGCTCCTACAATGAGCAGTTCTTC.

This clonotype showed up many times. The chain uses TRBV29-1 and TRBJ2-2; D gene unclear. Trimming left V 5 bases short and J 4 bases short, with 5 bases between. Germline values: CDR1 SQVTM, CDR2 ANQGSEA. The CDR3 spans 11 residues. The CDR3 is CSVLGTGELFF. CDR3 coding DNA: TGCAGCGTTTTGGGCACCGGGGAGCTGTTTTTT.

The V call is TRBV7-9, the J call TRBJ2-7; 8 bases align to TRBD1. This CDR3 is built from 15 residues. Germline V gene lookup returns CDR1 SEHNR and CDR2 FQNEAQ (reference sequence). The V and J ends lost 1 base and 0 bases, in that order; junction bases with no gene match: 2. CDR3 residues: CASSLGDRNSYEQYF. DNA of the CDR3: TGTGCCAGCAGCTTAGGGGACAGGAACTCCTACGAGCAGTACTTC.

This clonotype came up many times. The V call is TRBV6-5, the J call TRBJ2-5; 13 bases fit TRBD2. V shed 4 bases and J 4 bases; nucleotides not matched to a gene: 12. The V gene's germline CDR1 is MNHEY and CDR2 SVGAGI. The CDR3 loop spans 18 amino acids. The CDR3: CASSSGLAGRGGGETQYF. Here the CDR3 DNA reads TGTGCCAGCAGTTCGGGACTAGCGGGACGAGGGGGTGGAGAGACCCAGTACTTC.

J is TRBJ2-3 and V is TRBV5-1; 10 bases fit TRBD2. V shed 0 bases, J shed 5 bases, and the junction held 6 bases outside the gene matches. Germline values: CDR1 SGHRS, CDR2 YFSETQ. This CDR3 is built from 16 residues. This chain's CDR3 is CASSLEGLARGDTQYF. As DNA, the CDR3 is TGCGCCAGCAGCTTGGAGGGACTAGCGCGAGGAGATACGCAGTATTTT.

The chain employs TRBV20-1 and TRBJ2-7, with D tentatively TRBD2 (6 bases). The germline V gene has CDR1 DFQATT and CDR2 SNEGSKA (reference sequence). V lost 3 bases and J 9 bases, leaving 27 bases between the germline ends. The CDR3 length is 16 residues. This CDR3 is CSASLVGLTGRGGQYF. The DNA for the CDR3 is TGCAGTGCTAGCTTAGTTGGCTTAACAGGTAGGGGAGGGCAGTACTTC.

Points on this clonotype: A read error is possible here, since a much larger clone lies one base away. This chain connects TRBV20-1 to TRBJ2-7, with 12 bases matching TRBD2. CDR1 and CDR2 (germline): DFQATT, SNEGSKA (reference sequence). This CDR3 region has 15 residues. The CDR3 here is CSAGKLAGGSYGQYF. The CDR3, as DNA: TGCAGTGCTGGCAAACTAGCGGGAGGCTCCTACGGGCAGTACTTC.

The chain uses TRBV20-1 and TRBJ2-1; 11 nucleotides agree with TRBD2. CDR1 and CDR2 (germline): DFQATT, SNEGSKA (reference sequence). CDR3 length: 13 residues. V trimming: 3 bases; J trimming: 9 bases; junction bases outside the gene matches: 4. The CDR3 spells CSARWLAGGEQFF. The CDR3, as DNA: TGCAGTGCTAGGTGGCTAGCGGGAGGTGAGCAGTTCTTC.

A remark on this clonotype: This may come from a read error, since a much larger clone is one base off. CDR3 nucleotide sequence: TGTACCATCAGTGAGGGCCGCTCCTACGAGCAGTACTTC. Its protein is CTISEGRSYEQYF. The V gene is TRBV10-3, the J gene TRBJ2-7; D perhaps matches TRBD2 (5 bases). Looked up from germline, CDR1 is ENHRY and CDR2 is SYGVKD. The CDR3 is made up of 13 amino acids.

This clonotype was recorded many times. The chain combines TRBV30 with TRBJ2-5; TRBD1 is a possible D gene (6 bases). Between the trimmed V and J ends, which lost 3 bases and 4 bases, there was a span of 15 bases. CDR1 is GTSNPN and CDR2 is SVGIG in the germline V gene (reference sequence). The CDR3 extends over 14 amino acids. The CDR3 sequence: CAWSHRDLAETQYF. CDR3 sequence (DNA): TGTGCCTGGAGCCACAGGGATTTGGCAGAGACCCAGTACTTC.

Ten or more counts support this clonotype. This sequence joins TRBV7-9 and TRBJ1-1; TRBD1 agrees at 8 bases. Germline assignment: CDR1 SEHNR and CDR2 FQNEAQ (reference sequence). The length of the CDR3 is 14 residues. The ends lost 6 bases at V and 3 bases at J; junction bases unmatched: 6. The CDR3 coding sequence is TGTGCCAGCAGGCCTACAGGGGGGCACACTGAAGCTTTCTTT. Protein sequence: CASRPTGGHTEAFF.

This clonotype has ten or more counts. This chain links TRBV27 with TRBJ2-1; tentative D call: TRBD2 (5 bases). The germline V gene has CDR1 MNHEY and CDR2 SMNVEV (reference sequence). The germline V and J ends were trimmed by 2 bases and 4 bases, with 12 bases remaining between them. This CDR3 is built from 15 residues. The CDR3 sequence: CASSLQDFRYNEQFF. The CDR3 region has the DNA TGTGCCAGCAGTTTACAGGACTTTAGATACAATGAGCAGTTCTTC.

This clonotype was seen many times. The chain recombines TRBV7-8 with TRBJ2-1; D uncertain. CDR3 length equals 13 residues. Trimming took off 1 base at V and 7 bases at J, with 8 bases between the two ends. CDR1 and CDR2 from the germline V gene are SGHVS and FQNEAQ. The CDR3 DNA follows: TGTGCCAGCAGCTTAGACAGAAAAAATGAGCAGTTCTTC. Translation gives CASSLDRKNEQFF. Based on the CDR3 plus reference TRBV7-8 and TRBJ2-1, the full variable domain is GAGVSQSPRYKVAKRGQDVALRCDPISGHVSLFWYQQALGQGPEFLTYFQNEAQLDKSGLPSDRFFAERPEGSVSTLKIQRTQQEDSAVYLCASSLDRKNEQFFGPGTRLTVL.

The gene calls are TRBV20-1 and TRBJ2-5; 7 bases map to TRBD1. The CDR3 is 13 amino acids. Losses at the gene ends were 5 bases for V and 1 base for J; bases not matched to a gene: 4. The germline gives CDR1 DFQATT, CDR2 SNEGSKA (reference sequence). CDR3 amino acids: CSASRQGQETQYF. In DNA, the CDR3 is TGCAGTGCTTCCCGACAGGGCCAAGAGACCCAGTACTTC.

This clonotype was detected a few times. Sequence at one end of the junction differs from germline and may be a read error. V and J are TRBV24-1 and TRBJ1-5; D not resolved. The CDR3 consists of 16 residues. Germline CDR1 reads KGHDR; CDR2 reads SFDVKD. The CDR3 DNA follows: TGTGCCACCAATGATTCCCAAGGAGGTAGCAATCAGCCCCAGCATTTT. Amino acids: CATNDSQGGSNQPQHF.

The chain employs TRBV12-3 or TRBV12-4 and TRBJ2-7; D is undetermined. The CDR3 runs 13 residues. The V end lost 5 bases, the J end lost 2 bases, and 10 bases lay between the germline ends. CDR3 in amino acids: CASSPLFAYEQYF. In DNA, the CDR3 is TGTGCCAGCAGTCCCCTGTTCGCCTACGAGCAGTACTTC.

With regard to this clonotype: Given a much more abundant clone one base away, this may be a read error. The gene calls are TRBV12-5 and TRBJ2-4; 7 bases are shared with TRBD1. Germline V CDR1 and CDR2: LGHNT, FRNRAP. This CDR3 has 14 residues. Trimming cost V 4 bases and J 13 bases; bases outside gene matches: 13. This CDR3 is CASGYPNRGVQQYF. The CDR3 DNA follows: TGTGCTAGTGGTTATCCCAACAGGGGAGTACAACAGTACTTC.

Concerning this clonotype: This CDR3 fails to terminate in the conserved phenylalanine or tryptophan, so it likely reflects a read error. The chain couples TRBV5-6 to TRBJ2-1; D remains unclear. CDR1 is SGHDT and CDR2 is YYEEEE in the germline V gene. CDR3 length equals 15 residues. Trimming stripped 0 bases from V and 0 bases from J, with 7 bases between. CDR3: CASSLDYSSYNEQFI. For the CDR3, the DNA is TGTGCCAGCAGCTTGGACTATAGCTCCTACAATGAGCAGTTCATC.

The chain is built from TRBV3-1 and TRBJ2-7; D perhaps matches TRBD2 (7 bases). Matching the DNA end better, TRBJ2-5 makes the J call doubtful. This CDR3 is built from 17 residues. Per germline, CDR1 LGHDT and CDR2 YNNKEL (reference sequence). The CDR3 reads CASSYPPWWGGEETQYF. The CDR3, as DNA: TGTGCCAGCAGCTATCCCCCGTGGTGGGGGGGCGAGGAGACCCAGTACTTC.

This clonotype has a handful of counts. This sequence joins TRBV18 and TRBJ2-4; 14 positions agree with TRBD2. V lost 4 bases, J lost 9 bases, and 14 bases stayed unmatched. Germline values: CDR1 KGHSH, CDR2 LQKENI. The CDR3 runs to 18 residues. The CDR3 spells CASSQGLAGGTAFGIQYF. CDR3 nucleotides: TGTGCCAGCTCACAAGGACTAGCGGGAGGTACAGCGTTCGGCATTCAGTACTTC.